This entry concerns a single TCR beta chain. Its antigen is currently unknown. The source of the sample is a study of T cells after yellow fever vaccination. For the study at large: Fractions of low cell number were prepared using SMART-Seq v4 Ultra Low Input. Study conclusions and caveats: Clonotypes appearing in both CD4 and CD8 compartments existed, and their share was small. Subsequent booster samples again held most clones from primary vaccination (roughly 96% CD4, approximately 85% CD8).

Researchers made TCR cDNA using 5'RACE template switching, and this step added a universal primer site and UMIs. TCRdb fed the 5' RACE reads into MiXCR, producing one record per CDR3 protein. The table shows 550,000 or so distinct CDR3 sequences, with about 19% occurring only once. CDR1 is DFQATT, CDR2 SNEGSKA, per germline (reference sequence). This CDR3 has 13 residues. V was cut by 6 bases and J by 1 base, with 9 bases left in between. This TCR was recovered from a man under 40 who received the YFV17D yellow fever vaccine. Here the sequenced sample was PBMCs, taken 15 days after the yellow fever booster vaccination. The chain joins TRBV20-1 to TRBJ2-2; the D gene is possibly TRBD2 (6 bases). For the CDR3, the DNA is TGCAGTGCCACGGGGGTGAACACCGGGGAGCTGTTTTTT. Translated: CSATGVNTGELFF.